A selection of T cell receptor beta chains follows, all from one sample in a study of T cell responses to AZD1222 COVID-19 vaccine. TCRdb's table, derived via immunoSEQ multiplex PCR, lists solely in-frame clones and lacks some. The sample holds some 150,000 clones; roughly nine tenths are singletons and the top ten take approximately 7%. The sequenced sample was peripheral blood, obtained after recovery from COVID-19. All receptors come from an adult who had recovered from COVID-19. CDR3s include the opening cysteine and the closing phenylalanine or tryptophan. Each record gives: D gene, V gene, J gene, CDR3 protein, CDR3 DNA. The D gene is left open where the match is weak.

-,TRBV12-3/TRBV12-4,TRBJ1-1,CASRGGPEAFF,TGTGCCAGCAGGGGAGGGCCTGAAGCTTTCTTT
TRBD2,TRBV7-2,TRBJ2-7,CASSLGLAGLYEQYF,TGTGCCAGCAGCTTAGGGCTAGCGGGGCTCTACGAGCAGTACTTC
-,TRBV5-1,TRBJ2-7,CASSLGTVSYEQYF,TGCGCCAGCAGCTTGGGGACGGTCTCTTACGAGCAGTACTTC
-,TRBV15,TRBJ1-2,CATSRGALGLNYGYTF,TGTGCCACCAGCAGAGGGGCACTCGGCCTTAACTATGGCTACACCTTC
TRBD2,TRBV4-3,TRBJ2-2,CASSRISGGSTGELFF,TGCGCCAGCAGTAGAATTAGCGGGGGGAGCACCGGGGAGCTGTTTTTT
-,TRBV6-5,TRBJ1-1,CASTRVGNTEAFF,TGTGCCAGCACTCGGGTGGGGAACACTGAAGCTTTCTTT
-,TRBV24-1,TRBJ2-1,CATSDRGRSSYNEQFF,TGTGCCACCAGTGATCGGGGCCGCTCCTCCTACAATGAGCAGTTCTTC
TRBD2,TRBV5-6,TRBJ2-1,CASSERTSGRRYNEQFF,TGTGCCAGCAGCGAAAGAACTAGCGGGAGAAGATACAATGAGCAGTTCTTC
-,TRBV6-5,TRBJ1-4,CASVVSPAGEKLFF,TGTGCCAGCGTCGTGAGCCCGGCGGGTGAAAAACTGTTTTTT
-,TRBV7-8,TRBJ1-1,CASSHGVTEAFF,TGTGCCAGCAGCCATGGGGTGACTGAAGCTTTCTTT
-,TRBV9,TRBJ1-3,CASSVDRASSGNTIYF,TGTGCCAGCAGCGTAGACAGGGCGAGCTCTGGAAACACCATATATTTT